The rows below give T cell receptor beta chains drawn from one sample of a study of ipilimumab plus nivolumab after autologous stem cell transplantation. Here immunoSEQ multiplex PCR was the method, and the copy in TCRdb shows in-frame clones only, minus some. The top ten hold 4% to 6% of the sample, which has some 25,000 clones, 86% seen once. The source was PBMCs, collected in a trial of ipilimumab plus nivolumab as post-transplant consolidation. These receptors originate from a male donor with diffuse large B-cell lymphoma. The CDR3 runs from the conserved cysteine through the conserved F or W. The D gene is left open where the match is weak. Rows may omit the clone size; those that give it use once, few, many or a size class.

abundance: .; v_gene: TRBV13; d_gene: .; j_gene: TRBJ2-5; CDR3nt: TGTGCCAGCAGCTTAGGCTCCCGGGGACCCCAGTACTTC; CDR3aa: CASSLGSRGPQYF
abundance: .; v_gene: TRBV7-2; d_gene: TRBD1; j_gene: TRBJ2-1; CDR3nt: TGTGCCAGCAGCCCCGACAGGGTGAATGAGCAGTTCTTC; CDR3aa: CASSPDRVNEQFF
abundance: .; v_gene: TRBV18; d_gene: .; j_gene: TRBJ2-7; CDR3nt: TGTGCCAGCTCACCAACTGCAGCGAGCGGCGAGCAGTACTTC; CDR3aa: CASSPTAASGEQYF
abundance: .; v_gene: TRBV11-2; d_gene: TRBD2; j_gene: TRBJ2-1; CDR3nt: TGTGCCAGCAGCTATACAGCGGGGGGGGGCAATGAGCAGTTCTTC; CDR3aa: CASSYTAGGGNEQFF
abundance: .; v_gene: TRBV5-4; d_gene: .; j_gene: TRBJ2-5; CDR3nt: TGTGCCAGCAGCTTGGGGAGAAAGACCCAGTACTTC; CDR3aa: CASSLGRKTQYF
abundance: once; v_gene: TRBV5-1; d_gene: TRBD1; j_gene: TRBJ2-7; CDR3nt: TGCGCCAGCAGCTCCGGGACAGGGAACTACGAGCAGTACTTC; CDR3aa: CASSSGTGNYEQYF
abundance: .; v_gene: TRBV5-1; d_gene: .; j_gene: TRBJ1-2; CDR3nt: TGCGCCAGCACCGAGTCAGGGTCAAACTATGGCTACACCTTC; CDR3aa: CASTESGSNYGYTF
abundance: .; v_gene: TRBV25-1; d_gene: TRBD2; j_gene: TRBJ2-3; CDR3nt: TGTGCCAGCAGTGATCTAGCGGCCACGGATACGCAGTATTTT; CDR3aa: CASSDLAATDTQYF
abundance: once; v_gene: TRBV19; d_gene: TRBD1; j_gene: TRBJ1-2; CDR3nt: TGTGCCAGTATGCAGGGGGCTGTTAACTATGGCTACACCTTC; CDR3aa: CASMQGAVNYGYTF
abundance: .; v_gene: TRBV15; d_gene: TRBD2; j_gene: TRBJ2-7; CDR3nt: TGTGCCACCAGCATATTGAGAGGACTAGCGGGGGCGGAGGAGCAGTACTTC; CDR3aa: CATSILRGLAGAEEQYF
abundance: .; v_gene: TRBV6-5; d_gene: TRBD1; j_gene: TRBJ1-5; CDR3nt: TGTGCCATCAGTGTCGGGCAGGGGGCGGGTCAGCCCCAGCATTTT; CDR3aa: CAISVGQGAGQPQHF
abundance: .; v_gene: TRBV5-1; d_gene: TRBD1; j_gene: TRBJ1-3; CDR3nt: TGCGCCAGCAGCTTGGTGTGGCAGGGGGCTGGAAACACCATATATTTT; CDR3aa: CASSLVWQGAGNTIYF
abundance: .; v_gene: TRBV6-1; d_gene: TRBD1; j_gene: TRBJ1-5; CDR3nt: TGTGCCAGCACTTCGACAGGGCGTCAGCCCCAGCATTTT; CDR3aa: CASTSTGRQPQHF
abundance: large; v_gene: TRBV27; d_gene: .; j_gene: TRBJ2-3; CDR3nt: TGTGCCAGCCAGCCGAATTCAGTGGGCTCTTGGAATACGCAGTATTTT; CDR3aa: CASQPNSVGSWNTQYF
abundance: .; v_gene: TRBV6-6; d_gene: TRBD2; j_gene: TRBJ2-3; CDR3nt: TGTGCCAGCAGCCGAGAGCGGGGCAGAACAGATACGCAGTATTTT; CDR3aa: CASSRERGRTDTQYF